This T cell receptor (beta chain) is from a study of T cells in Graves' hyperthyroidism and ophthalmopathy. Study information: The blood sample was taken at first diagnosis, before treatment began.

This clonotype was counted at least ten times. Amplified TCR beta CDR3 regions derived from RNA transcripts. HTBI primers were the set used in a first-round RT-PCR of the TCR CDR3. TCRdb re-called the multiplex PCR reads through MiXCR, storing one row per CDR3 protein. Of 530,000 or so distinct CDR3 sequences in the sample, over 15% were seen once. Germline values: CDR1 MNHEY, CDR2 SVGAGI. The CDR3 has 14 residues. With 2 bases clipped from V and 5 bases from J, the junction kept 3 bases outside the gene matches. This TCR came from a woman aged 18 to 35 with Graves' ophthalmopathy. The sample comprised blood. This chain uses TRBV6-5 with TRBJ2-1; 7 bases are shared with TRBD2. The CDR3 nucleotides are TGTGCCAGCAGTTACACTAGCGCAGACAATGAGCAGTTCTTC. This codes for CASSYTSADNEQFF.